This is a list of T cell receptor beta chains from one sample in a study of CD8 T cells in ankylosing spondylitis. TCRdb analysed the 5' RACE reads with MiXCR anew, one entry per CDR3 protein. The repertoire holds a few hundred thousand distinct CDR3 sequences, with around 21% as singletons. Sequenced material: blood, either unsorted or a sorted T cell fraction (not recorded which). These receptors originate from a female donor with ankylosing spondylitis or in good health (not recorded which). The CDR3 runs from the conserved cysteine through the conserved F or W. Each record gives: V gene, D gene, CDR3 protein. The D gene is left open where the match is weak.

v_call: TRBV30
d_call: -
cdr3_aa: CAWTRGQETQYF

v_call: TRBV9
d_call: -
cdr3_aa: CASSVAERWETQYF

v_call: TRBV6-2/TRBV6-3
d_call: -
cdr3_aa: CAAAQGYGSAYSGANVLTF

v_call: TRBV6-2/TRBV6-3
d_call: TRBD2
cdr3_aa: CASSSSGYEQYF

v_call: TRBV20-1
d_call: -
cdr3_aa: CSAIVGYGPGDEQYF

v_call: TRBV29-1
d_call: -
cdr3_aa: CSAAGERFNEQFF

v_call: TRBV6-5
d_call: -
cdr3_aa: CARLPPGGEKLFF

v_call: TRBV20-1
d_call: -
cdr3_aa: CSAIYGGGGTEAFF

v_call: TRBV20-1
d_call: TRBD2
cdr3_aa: CSAGGTSRSTDTQYF

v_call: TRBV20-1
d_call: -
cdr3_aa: CSASASSLYSEQFF

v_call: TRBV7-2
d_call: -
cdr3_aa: CASSTRSLDPYEQYF

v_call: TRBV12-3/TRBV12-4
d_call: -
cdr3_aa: CASSLSGGTEQFF

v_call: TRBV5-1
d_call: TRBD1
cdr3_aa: CASRGDSAFSYNEQFF

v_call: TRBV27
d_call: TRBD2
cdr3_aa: CASSLSRGRNSNEQFF

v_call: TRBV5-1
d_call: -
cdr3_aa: CASSFTQETQYF

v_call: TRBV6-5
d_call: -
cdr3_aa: CASSYSGGLNTEAFF

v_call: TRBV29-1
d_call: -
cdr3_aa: CSVEGQLQETQYF

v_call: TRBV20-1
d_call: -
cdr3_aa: CSARNSGGYTF

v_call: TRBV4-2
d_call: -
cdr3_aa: CASSQGRQMNTEAFF

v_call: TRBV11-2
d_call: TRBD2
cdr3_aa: CASTPAGVRYEQYF

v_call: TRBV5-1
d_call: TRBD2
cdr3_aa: CASSPGLAEGGDTQYF

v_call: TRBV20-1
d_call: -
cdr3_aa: CSARGRDWGSEQFF

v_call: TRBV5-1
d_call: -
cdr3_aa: CASSEGVQPQHF

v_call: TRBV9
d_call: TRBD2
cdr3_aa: CASSALAGLNNEQFF

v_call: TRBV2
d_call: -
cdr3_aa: CASILGYFHPFTQYF

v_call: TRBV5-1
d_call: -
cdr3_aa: CASSLADTQYEQYF

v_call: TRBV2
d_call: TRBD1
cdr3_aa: CASSESRGLTEAFF

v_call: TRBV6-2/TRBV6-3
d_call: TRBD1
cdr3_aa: CASSTTGTVNSPLHF

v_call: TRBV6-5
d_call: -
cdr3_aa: CASSYSNGGSGNTIYF

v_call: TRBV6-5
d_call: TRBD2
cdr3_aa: CASSYGGSPTDTQYF

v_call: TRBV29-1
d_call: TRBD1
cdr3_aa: CSAGQGRSEKLFF

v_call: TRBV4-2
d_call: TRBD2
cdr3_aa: CASSPEGLAEITDTQYF